This TCR beta chain was captured in a study of cytomegalovirus exposure and HLA in healthy donors. At sampling all donors were nominally healthy, likely with unrecorded immune exposures. PCR was performed using 60 Vbeta and 13 Jbeta primers. Libraries were prepared by immunoSEQ multiplex PCR; TCRdb keeps only in-frame clonotypes and omits some of them. The table lists fewer than 250,000 clones, 82% of them singletons, with 5.5% to 7.5% in the top ten. The study's findings and limits: The authors judged a highly shared variant cluster likely a sequencing artifact. TCR beta chains numbering more than 150 were designated cytomegalovirus-associated.

In the case of this clone: Its antigen is unidentified.

This CDR3 has 14 residues. CDR1 SGHRS and CDR2 YFSETQ come from the germline V gene. Germline trimming cut 5 bases from V and 10 bases from J; bases unmatched to any gene: 11. Sequenced input: PBMCs. The receptor was derived from a man aged 35 to 55 in good health and CMV-seropositive. This sequence joins TRBV5-1 and TRBJ1-2, with 10 bases fitting TRBD1. As DNA, the CDR3 is TGCGCCAGCAGATTTGGGGACAGGGGCCCGGACTACACCTTC. Amino acids: CASRFGDRGPDYTF.